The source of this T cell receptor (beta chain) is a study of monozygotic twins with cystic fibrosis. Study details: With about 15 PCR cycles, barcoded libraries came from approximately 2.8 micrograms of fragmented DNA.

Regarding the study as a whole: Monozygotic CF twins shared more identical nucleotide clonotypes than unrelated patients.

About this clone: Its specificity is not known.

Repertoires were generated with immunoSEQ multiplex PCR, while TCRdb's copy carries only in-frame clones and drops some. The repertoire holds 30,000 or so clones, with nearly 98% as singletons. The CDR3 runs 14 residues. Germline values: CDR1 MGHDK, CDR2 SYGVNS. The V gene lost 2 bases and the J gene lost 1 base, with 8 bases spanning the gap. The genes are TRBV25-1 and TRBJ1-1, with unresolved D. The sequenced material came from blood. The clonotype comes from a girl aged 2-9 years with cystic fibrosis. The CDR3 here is CASSEAGKNTEAFF. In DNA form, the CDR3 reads TGTGCCAGCAGTGAAGCGGGAAAGAACACTGAAGCTTTCTTT.